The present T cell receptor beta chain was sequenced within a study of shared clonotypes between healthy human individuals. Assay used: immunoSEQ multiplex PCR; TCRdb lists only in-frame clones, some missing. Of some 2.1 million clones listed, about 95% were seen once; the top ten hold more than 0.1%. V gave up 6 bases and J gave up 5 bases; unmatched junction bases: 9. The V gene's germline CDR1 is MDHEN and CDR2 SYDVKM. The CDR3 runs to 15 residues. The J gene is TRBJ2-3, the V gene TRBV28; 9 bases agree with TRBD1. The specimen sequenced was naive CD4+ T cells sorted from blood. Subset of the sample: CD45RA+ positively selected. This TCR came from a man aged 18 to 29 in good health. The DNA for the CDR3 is TGTGCCAGCAGGGACCGGGACAGGGAAATAGATACGCAGTATTTT. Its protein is CASRDRDREIDTQYF.